The 21 T cell receptor beta chains in this list originate from one sample, sequenced in a study of human T cells and chemical hapten exposure. Via MiXCR, TCRdb re-called the RACE reads, giving one row per CDR3 protein. The sample shows about 90,000 distinct CDR3 sequences, 11% of them seen only once. The time point denotes: patch test 3, about 24 weeks after DPC sensitization. Treatment denoted: therapeutic diphenylcyclopropenone sensitization with weekly scalp DPC. The material was whole blood, obtained in connection with sensitization to the hapten diphenylcyclopropenone (DPC). The receptors shown here come from a woman under 40 with alopecia areata. Some clones in this sample may be carry-over from other donors' samples.

This clonotype showed up many times. The rearrangement uses TRBV28 and TRBJ1-5; possible D gene TRBD1, 5 bases. In germline, CDR1 is MDHEN, CDR2 SYDVKM. The CDR3 extends over 15 amino acids. With 4 bases removed from V and 5 bases from J, the gap between germline ends came to 15 bases. The CDR3 sequence is CASSSSGTGYQPQHF. The CDR3 DNA reads as TGTGCCAGCAGTTCGTCCGGGACGGGTTATCAGCCCCAGCATTTT. The full variable domain, rest sourced from reference TRBV28 and TRBJ1-5, is DVKVTQSSRYLVKRTGEKVFLECVQDMDHENMFWYRQDPGLGLRLIYFSYDVKMKEKGDIPEGYSVSREKKERFSLILESASTNQTSMYLCASSSSGTGYQPQHFGDGTRLSIL.

The chain employs TRBV30 and TRBJ1-3; D unclear. This CDR3 is built from 14 residues. The V and J ends lost 3 bases and 0 bases respectively, with 9 bases between them. Looked up from germline, CDR1 is GTSNPN and CDR2 is SVGIG (reference sequence). The CDR3: CAWSLRSSGNTIYF. DNA for the CDR3: TGTGCCTGGAGCCTGCGGAGCTCTGGAAACACCATATATTTT.

In regard to this clonotype: A much more abundant neighbour one base away suggests this may be a read error. The rearrangement links TRBV9 to TRBJ2-1, with TRBD2 identical over 10 bases. Germline CDR1 is SGDLS and CDR2 is YYNGEE. The J segment lost 2 bases and the V segment lost 1 base, leaving 15 bases of the junction unmatched. The CDR3 is 20 residues long. CDR3 nucleotide sequence: TGTGCCAGCAGCGTACAACAGGGATTGCCGGGACTAGCGACCTACAATGAGCAGTTCTTC. Its translation is CASSVQQGLPGLATYNEQFF.

Many counts were recorded for this clonotype. The chain joins TRBV6-5 to TRBJ2-7, with TRBD1 matching over 8 bases. CDR1 and CDR2 (germline): MNHEY, SVGAGI. V lost 3 bases to trimming and J lost 7 bases; unmatched junction nucleotides: 8. The CDR3 is 14 amino acids. This chain's CDR3 is CASSYSQGAPEQYV. DNA of the CDR3: TGTGCCAGCAGTTATTCGCAGGGGGCGCCTGAGCAGTACGTC.

The sample holds a few counts of this clonotype. This chain uses TRBV5-1 with TRBJ1-4; D is perhaps TRBD1 (6 bases). Germline lookup yields CDR1 SGHRS and CDR2 YFSETQ. The V end lost 6 bases, the J end lost 8 bases, and 11 bases lay between the germline ends. This CDR3 is built from 12 residues. CDR3 residues: CASKGGDEKLFF. In DNA, the CDR3 is TGCGCCAGCAAAGGGGGGGACGAAAAACTGTTTTTT. The full variable domain, completed using reference TRBV5-1 and TRBJ1-4, is KAGVTQTPRYLIKTRGQQVTLSCSPISGHRSVSWYQQTPGQGLQFLFEYFSETQRNKGNFPGRFSGRQFSNSRSEMNVSTLELGDSALYLCASKGGDEKLFFGSGTQLSVL.

In its sample, this clonotype was seen many times. The chain links TRBV20-1 to TRBJ2-5; 12 nucleotides align to TRBD2. The CDR3 totals 17 residues. Germline assignment: CDR1 DFQATT and CDR2 SNEGSKA (reference sequence). The junction had 13 bases not matched to a gene; V was cut back by 3 bases and J by 5 bases. The CDR3 sequence: CSARLLGTSGGYETQYF. CDR3 nucleotide sequence: TGCAGTGCTAGGCTTCTGGGAACTAGCGGGGGGTACGAGACCCAGTACTTC.

On this clonotype: This clone may be a read error of a much larger clone one base away. The V and J genes are TRBV2 and TRBJ2-7, with D unclear. Germline V gives CDR1 SNHLY, CDR2 FYNNEI. CDR3 length: 16 amino acids. The CDR3 here is CASSPGPAPRTYGQYF. CDR3 coding DNA: TGTGCCAGCAGTCCTGGTCCGGCCCCGCGGACCTACGGGCAGTACTTC.

This clonotype was observed many times. The chain links TRBV7-9 to TRBJ2-1; unclear D gene. CDR1 is SEHNR and CDR2 is FQNEAQ in the germline V gene (reference sequence). Trimming stripped 5 bases from V and 10 bases from J, with 15 bases between. CDR3 length: 13 amino acids. CDR3 sequence: CASSPAASYEQFF. CDR3 sequence (DNA): TGTGCCAGCAGCCCTGCAGCTTCTTACGAGCAGTTCTTC.

This clonotype was seen at least ten times. V gene TRBV14 combines with J gene TRBJ2-4, with D perhaps TRBD1 (6 bases). This CDR3 is 15 amino acids long. In germline, CDR1 is SGHDN, CDR2 FVKESK. V dropped 5 bases and J dropped 5 bases, with 16 bases sitting between them. In nucleotides, the CDR3 is TGTGCCAGCAGCGGTGGTGGACAGCCGCAAAACATTCAGTACTTC. Residues: CASSGGGQPQNIQYF.

The chain combines TRBV28 with TRBJ1-1; D remains unclear. Germline V gene lookup returns CDR1 MDHEN and CDR2 SYDVKM. Trimming removed 2 bases from V and 5 bases from J, with 6 bases in between. The CDR3 contains 12 residues. The CDR3 DNA reads TGTGCCAGCAGTTTAGTGTGGACTGAAGCTTTCTTT. Its protein product is CASSLVWTEAFF. The full variable domain, its missing parts supplied by reference TRBV28 and TRBJ1-1, is DVKVTQSSRYLVKRTGEKVFLECVQDMDHENMFWYRQDPGLGLRLIYFSYDVKMKEKGDIPEGYSVSREKKERFSLILESASTNQTSMYLCASSLVWTEAFFGQGTRLTVV.

The chain has TRBV20-1 and TRBJ2-4, with 8 nucleotides matching TRBD1. V lost 5 bases to trimming and J lost 3 bases; unmatched junction nucleotides: 3. The CDR3 has 13 residues. The germline V gene encodes CDR1 DFQATT and CDR2 SNEGSKA (reference sequence). Written as DNA, the CDR3 is TGCAGTGCTTCGACAGGGGTCAAAAACATTCAGTACTTC. Its translation: CSASTGVKNIQYF.

This clonotype was picked up a small number of times. The V gene is TRBV7-9, the J gene TRBJ1-3; D is uncertain. The CDR3 extends over 16 amino acids. Trimming took 0 bases from V and 0 from J, leaving 9 bases between them. The germline V gene has CDR1 SEHNR and CDR2 FQNEAQ (reference sequence). The CDR3 DNA sequence: TGTGCCAGCAGCTTAGCGTCGGGGAACTCTGGAAACACCATATATTTT. This codes for CASSLASGNSGNTIYF.

The table lists this clonotype with many counts. This sequence joins TRBV19 and TRBJ1-5; D remains unclear. Germline lookup yields CDR1 LNHDA and CDR2 SQIVND (reference sequence). Between the trimmed V and J ends, which lost 3 bases and 7 bases, there was a span of 7 bases. The CDR3 length is 12 residues. CDR3 in DNA: TGTGCCAGTAGTATGATCGGACAGCCCCAGCATTTT. It encodes CASSMIGQPQHF.

This clonotype showed up just a few times. The chain is built from TRBV28 and TRBJ2-7; D gene unclear. The CDR3 is 11 residues long. V dropped 4 bases and J dropped 8 bases, with 9 bases sitting between them. Germline loops: CDR1 MDHEN, CDR2 SYDVKM. The CDR3 nucleotides read TGTGCCAGCAGTTCCGGAACAAAGCAGTACGTC. Protein: CASSSGTKQYV.

This clonotype came up many times. V usage is TRBV20-1 and J usage is TRBJ1-1; 12 nucleotides align to TRBD1. The CDR3 loop spans 14 amino acids. Per the germline V gene, CDR1 is DFQATT and CDR2 is SNEGSKA (reference sequence). V trimming: 5 bases; J trimming: 10 bases; junction bases outside the gene matches: 11. The CDR3: CSAATGTGGGGAFF. In DNA form, the CDR3 reads TGCAGTGCTGCCACCGGGACAGGGGGCGGAGGAGCTTTCTTT.

This clonotype has at least ten counts. V usage is TRBV6-2 or TRBV6-3 and J usage is TRBJ2-7; D tentatively reads TRBD1 or TRBD2 (5 bases each). The V gene's germline CDR1 is MNHEY and CDR2 SVGEGT. The CDR3 covers 15 residues. V was trimmed by 0 bases and J by 4 bases, leaving 13 bases between them. The chain's CDR3 is CASSYSSEGPYEQYF. CDR3 DNA sequence: TGTGCCAGCAGTTACTCGAGTGAGGGGCCTTACGAGCAGTACTTC.

CDR3 protein: CASRSMDPRPYF. The CDR3 DNA sequence: TGTGCCAGCAGGAGTATGGATCCTCGTCCGTACTTC. The chain is built from TRBV28 and TRBJ2-5, with no clear D. The CDR3 contains 12 residues. Germline loops: CDR1 MDHEN, CDR2 SYDVKM. V lost 6 bases and J lost 13, with 18 bases in between.

Many counts were recorded for this clonotype. V and J are TRBV10-2 and TRBJ1-1; 8 bases match TRBD1. This CDR3 contains 16 residues. CDR1 and CDR2 from the germline V gene are WSHSY and SAAADI. J was trimmed by 3 bases and V by 7 bases; bases with no gene match: 13. Here the CDR3 reads CASTGTGGGLDTEAFF. CDR3 bases: TGCGCCAGCACCGGGACAGGAGGGGGTTTGGACACTGAAGCTTTCTTT.

V and J are TRBV12-3 or TRBV12-4 and TRBJ1-6; maybe TRBD1 (6 bases). V gave up 6 bases and J gave up 3 bases, with 12 bases separating them. CDR3 size: 15 residues. The CDR3 nucleotides are TGTGCCAGCAGACGCGGACAGTTCTATAATTCACCCCTCCACTTT. Its protein is CASRRGQFYNSPLHF.

The chain recombines TRBV4-2 with TRBJ2-1; a weak D match, TRBD2 (5 bases). Deletions cut 7 bases from V and 16 bases from J, with 11 bases between. Germline V CDR1 and CDR2: LGHNA, YNFKEQ. The CDR3 totals 9 residues. The CDR3 region is CASTPREFF. The CDR3, as DNA: TGTGCCAGCACCCCGAGGGAATTCTTC.

The sample holds many counts of this clonotype. J is TRBJ2-3 and V is TRBV6-2 or TRBV6-3; no firm D call. CDR3 length equals 14 residues. Germline CDR1 reads MNHEY; CDR2 reads SVGEGT. Trimming removed 0 bases from V and 2 bases from J, with 6 bases in between. The CDR3 DNA reads TGTGCCAGCAGTTACTCTGCAGACACAGATACGCAGTATTTT. Translating gives CASSYSADTDTQYF.